Listed below are T cell receptor beta chains from one sample, sequenced in a study of cytomegalovirus exposure and HLA in healthy donors. The data were produced by immunoSEQ multiplex PCR, yet TCRdb's version contains in-frame clones alone and is incomplete. Altogether around 280,000 clones are present, approximately 90% being singletons, with the ten largest covering approximately 2.2%. Sequenced: PBMCs. The receptors derive from a woman aged 18-30 years in good health and CMV-seronegative. CDR3s include the opening cysteine and the closing phenylalanine or tryptophan. D genes are given only for firm matches. Not all rows give a size; the values are once, few, many and, for expanded clones, a class.

V gene: TRBV14
clone size: NA
D gene: NA
J gene: TRBJ2-2
CDR3 DNA: TGTGCCAGCAGCCTTATAAACACCGGGGAGCTGTTTTTT
CDR3 protein: CASSLINTGELFF

V gene: TRBV7-2
clone size: NA
D gene: TRBD2
J gene: TRBJ2-1
CDR3 DNA: TGTGCCAGCAGCTTAGGAGGTAGCGGGTCCTACAATGAGCAGTTCTTC
CDR3 protein: CASSLGGSGSYNEQFF

V gene: TRBV6-5
clone size: NA
D gene: NA
J gene: TRBJ2-5
CDR3 DNA: TGTGCCAGCAGTTTCGAGGGAGTGGGGACCCAGTACTTC
CDR3 protein: CASSFEGVGTQYF

V gene: TRBV5-6
clone size: NA
D gene: NA
J gene: TRBJ2-7
CDR3 DNA: TGTGCCAGCAGCTTAGGTTTTGACACCTACGAGCAGTACTTC
CDR3 protein: CASSLGFDTYEQYF

V gene: TRBV7-2
clone size: NA
D gene: TRBD2
J gene: TRBJ2-1
CDR3 DNA: TGTGCCAGCAGCTTAGCGGTGTTTAGCGGGGGGGGTCCCTACAATGAGCAGTTCTTC
CDR3 protein: CASSLAVFSGGGPYNEQFF

V gene: TRBV7-9
clone size: NA
D gene: TRBD1
J gene: TRBJ1-2
CDR3 DNA: TGTGCCAGCAGCTTAGCGGCAGGGGGAGGCTACACCTTC
CDR3 protein: CASSLAAGGGYTF

V gene: TRBV6-5
clone size: few
D gene: TRBD2
J gene: TRBJ2-1
CDR3 DNA: TGTGCCAGCAGTTACCGACGGGGGGGCGTCAATGAGCAGTTCTTC
CDR3 protein: CASSYRRGGVNEQFF

V gene: TRBV5-6
clone size: NA
D gene: NA
J gene: TRBJ2-3
CDR3 DNA: TGTGCCAGCAGCTTGGGAGGGTCTAGCACAGATACGCAGTATTTT
CDR3 protein: CASSLGGSSTDTQYF

V gene: TRBV6-6
clone size: once
D gene: TRBD2
J gene: TRBJ2-7
CDR3 DNA: TGTGCCAGCAGTTACTCTCGGCTAGCGGGGACTTACGAGCAGTACTTC
CDR3 protein: CASSYSRLAGTYEQYF

V gene: TRBV10-3
clone size: NA
D gene: NA
J gene: TRBJ1-1
CDR3 DNA: TGTGCCATCAGTGGGGAGGAGGGCAGCAACACTGAAGCTTTCTTT
CDR3 protein: CAISGEEGSNTEAFF

V gene: TRBV5-4
clone size: once
D gene: TRBD2
J gene: TRBJ2-7
CDR3 DNA: TGTGCCAGCAGCTTTGGAGGGACTAGCGGGGGTATTTACGAGCAGTACTTC
CDR3 protein: CASSFGGTSGGIYEQYF

V gene: TRBV19
clone size: NA
D gene: NA
J gene: TRBJ1-5
CDR3 DNA: TGTGCCAGTAGTGAAGTCAGGGCCCCTTATAGCAATCAGCCCCAGCATTTT
CDR3 protein: CASSEVRAPYSNQPQHF

V gene: TRBV30
clone size: few
D gene: NA
J gene: TRBJ2-1
CDR3 DNA: TGTGCCTGGAGTGTCAGGTCCAATGAGCAGTTCTTC
CDR3 protein: CAWSVRSNEQFF

V gene: TRBV5-4
clone size: NA
D gene: NA
J gene: TRBJ1-4
CDR3 DNA: TGTGCCAGCACGTCCGACGGGAATGAAGAACTGTTTTTT
CDR3 protein: CASTSDGNEELFF

V gene: TRBV11-1
clone size: NA
D gene: TRBD1
J gene: TRBJ1-1
CDR3 DNA: TGTGCCAGCAGTTTGACAGGGGGCGGACGCAAAAGGGACACTGAAGCTTTCTTT
CDR3 protein: CASSLTGGGRKRDTEAFF

V gene: TRBV6-6
clone size: NA
D gene: NA
J gene: TRBJ1-1
CDR3 DNA: TGTGCCAGCAGTATAAACAGTCCTGAAGCTTTCTTT
CDR3 protein: CASSINSPEAFF

V gene: TRBV6-5
clone size: NA
D gene: TRBD1
J gene: TRBJ1-5
CDR3 DNA: TGTGCCAGCAGGGGACAGGGAAATAGCAATCAGCCCCAGCATTTT
CDR3 protein: CASRGQGNSNQPQHF

V gene: TRBV7-3
clone size: NA
D gene: TRBD1
J gene: TRBJ2-1
CDR3 DNA: TGTGCCAGCAGCTTAAACCCTCAGTTTCAGGGGGCGGTCTACAATGAGCAGTTCTTC
CDR3 protein: CASSLNPQFQGAVYNEQFF

V gene: TRBV12-5
clone size: NA
D gene: TRBD1
J gene: TRBJ2-2
CDR3 DNA: TGTGCTACCTCGGGGACAGGGAGGTCCGGGGAGCTGTTTTTT
CDR3 protein: CATSGTGRSGELFF

V gene: TRBV11-2
clone size: NA
D gene: TRBD1
J gene: TRBJ1-1
CDR3 DNA: TGTGCCAGCAGCCACGGACAGGGGGCGTCTGAAGCTTTCTTT
CDR3 protein: CASSHGQGASEAFF

V gene: TRBV5-1
clone size: NA
D gene: NA
J gene: TRBJ2-7
CDR3 DNA: TGCGCCAGCAGCTTGAGCGAGCTACCCTACGAGCAGTACTTC
CDR3 protein: CASSLSELPYEQYF

V gene: TRBV19
clone size: NA
D gene: TRBD1
J gene: TRBJ1-3
CDR3 DNA: TGTGCCAGTACCTGGCAGGGGGCGCGTGGAAACACCATATATTTT
CDR3 protein: CASTWQGARGNTIYF

V gene: TRBV5-6
clone size: NA
D gene: NA
J gene: TRBJ2-5
CDR3 DNA: TGTGCCAGCAGCTTGGCAGGTGTAGAGACCCAGTACTTC
CDR3 protein: CASSLAGVETQYF

V gene: TRBV5-1
clone size: NA
D gene: TRBD1
J gene: TRBJ1-1
CDR3 DNA: TGCGCCAGCAGCCCGCCGGGACAGGCCTACACTGAAGCTTTCTTT
CDR3 protein: CASSPPGQAYTEAFF

V gene: TRBV29-1
clone size: NA
D gene: TRBD1
J gene: TRBJ1-2
CDR3 DNA: TGCAGCGCCCCGACAGGGGACTATGGCTACACCTTC
CDR3 protein: CSAPTGDYGYTF

V gene: TRBV5-5
clone size: once
D gene: NA
J gene: TRBJ1-4
CDR3 DNA: TGTGCCAGCAGCTTGGGGGTCGGGGGGCGAACTAATGAAAAACTGTTTTTT
CDR3 protein: CASSLGVGGRTNEKLFF

V gene: TRBV10-1
clone size: NA
D gene: NA
J gene: TRBJ2-1
CDR3 DNA: TGCGCCAGCAGTGCGAGCACGGGGTACCACAATGAGCAGTTCTTC
CDR3 protein: CASSASTGYHNEQFF

V gene: TRBV7-3
clone size: once
D gene: TRBD1
J gene: TRBJ1-1
CDR3 DNA: TGTGCCAGCAGCTCGACAGGGGAAAGGGGCACTGAAGCTTTCTTT
CDR3 protein: CASSSTGERGTEAFF

V gene: TRBV9
clone size: NA
D gene: NA
J gene: TRBJ2-3
CDR3 DNA: TGTGCCAGCACCAGTAGGTCAGGTGCCGCCCCTGATACGCAGTATTTT
CDR3 protein: CASTSRSGAAPDTQYF

V gene: TRBV30
clone size: NA
D gene: NA
J gene: TRBJ2-2
CDR3 DNA: TGTGCCTGGAAGCTCAGGCTCACCGGGGAGCTGTTTTTT
CDR3 protein: CAWKLRLTGELFF

V gene: TRBV29-1
clone size: NA
D gene: NA
J gene: TRBJ1-4
CDR3 DNA: TGCAGCGTTGGAGGTGGTGAGGGAACTAATGAAAAACTGTTTTTT
CDR3 protein: CSVGGGEGTNEKLFF

V gene: TRBV5-1
clone size: NA
D gene: NA
J gene: TRBJ1-6
CDR3 DNA: TGCGCCAGCAGCTTTGGGAGAAAAACCCTCTTAGAATCCTCGTATAATTCACCCCTCCACTTT
CDR3 protein: CASSFGRKTLLESSYNSPLHF

V gene: TRBV25-1
clone size: NA
D gene: NA
J gene: TRBJ1-3
CDR3 DNA: TGTGCCAGCGGCTCCTTTTCGGGAAACACCATATATTTT
CDR3 protein: CASGSFSGNTIYF

V gene: TRBV27
clone size: NA
D gene: TRBD2
J gene: TRBJ2-1
CDR3 DNA: TGTGCCAGCAGCGCCGGGACTAGCATGGGTGAGCAGTTCTTC
CDR3 protein: CASSAGTSMGEQFF

V gene: TRBV18
clone size: NA
D gene: TRBD2
J gene: TRBJ2-5
CDR3 DNA: TGTGCCAGCTCACCAATAACTAGCGGGGTCCCGGGGGAGACCCAGTACTTC
CDR3 protein: CASSPITSGVPGETQYF

V gene: TRBV2
clone size: NA
D gene: NA
J gene: TRBJ2-3
CDR3 DNA: TGTGCCAGCAGTGAAGGTAGAGATACGCAGTATTTT
CDR3 protein: CASSEGRDTQYF

V gene: TRBV5-5
clone size: NA
D gene: TRBD1
J gene: TRBJ1-1
CDR3 DNA: TGTGCCAGCAGCTGGACAGGCCCCATGAACACTGAAGCTTTCTTT
CDR3 protein: CASSWTGPMNTEAFF

V gene: TRBV11-3
clone size: NA
D gene: NA
J gene: TRBJ2-4
CDR3 DNA: TGTGCCAGCAGCACAGGGACCGGGAACATTCAGTACTTC
CDR3 protein: CASSTGTGNIQYF

V gene: TRBV7-6
clone size: NA
D gene: NA
J gene: TRBJ1-3
CDR3 DNA: TGTGCCAGCAGCTTAGCCCCGTGGCAGGGTCGAGGACACTCTGGAAACACCATATATTTT
CDR3 protein: CASSLAPWQGRGHSGNTIYF

V gene: TRBV27
clone size: NA
D gene: TRBD1
J gene: TRBJ2-1
CDR3 DNA: TGTGCCAGGGCCGGGACAGGGGGCGCGGGTGAGCAGTTCTTC
CDR3 protein: CARAGTGGAGEQFF

V gene: TRBV6-6
clone size: NA
D gene: NA
J gene: TRBJ2-3
CDR3 DNA: TGTGCCAGCAGTTTAGGAGGACGCGCTAGCACAGATACGCAGTATTTT
CDR3 protein: CASSLGGRASTDTQYF

V gene: TRBV14
clone size: NA
D gene: NA
J gene: TRBJ2-3
CDR3 DNA: TGTGCCAGCAGCCAAGCCCACGGGTCGGCTAGTAGCACAGATACGCAGTATTTT
CDR3 protein: CASSQAHGSASSTDTQYF

V gene: TRBV20-1
clone size: NA
D gene: NA
J gene: TRBJ2-5
CDR3 DNA: TGCAGTGTCCCATACCAAGAGACCCAGTACTTC
CDR3 protein: CSVPYQETQYF

V gene: TRBV5-4
clone size: NA
D gene: NA
J gene: TRBJ1-1
CDR3 DNA: TGTGCCAGCAGCGGGGGACACCAAGCTTTCTTT
CDR3 protein: CASSGGHQAFF

V gene: TRBV12-5
clone size: NA
D gene: TRBD2
J gene: TRBJ2-1
CDR3 DNA: TGTGCTAGTGGTTTGACACCCAAAGCGGGGGGAAACTACAATGAGCAGTTCTTC
CDR3 protein: CASGLTPKAGGNYNEQFF

V gene: TRBV2
clone size: NA
D gene: NA
J gene: TRBJ1-1
CDR3 DNA: TGTGCCAGCAGAGCGGGTGCGGGAGGGAACACTGAAGCTTTCTTT
CDR3 protein: CASRAGAGGNTEAFF

V gene: TRBV7-3
clone size: NA
D gene: NA
J gene: TRBJ2-1
CDR3 DNA: TGTGCCAGCAGCTTACTAGCCCCCTACAATGAGCAGTTCTTC
CDR3 protein: CASSLLAPYNEQFF

V gene: TRBV5-8
clone size: NA
D gene: NA
J gene: TRBJ2-4
CDR3 DNA: TGTGCCAGCAGCCTTAGCTTGGGTGGCAAAAACATTCAGTACTTC
CDR3 protein: CASSLSLGGKNIQYF

V gene: TRBV6-5
clone size: once
D gene: NA
J gene: TRBJ1-5
CDR3 DNA: TGTGCCAGCCTCGTCTACGCGGGGGGGAATCAGCCCCAGCATTTT
CDR3 protein: CASLVYAGGNQPQHF

V gene: TRBV7-2
clone size: NA
D gene: TRBD1
J gene: TRBJ1-2
CDR3 DNA: TGTGCCAGCAGCTTAGCGGGGACAGGTTATGGCTACACCTTC
CDR3 protein: CASSLAGTGYGYTF

V gene: TRBV10-2
clone size: NA
D gene: TRBD2
J gene: TRBJ2-1
CDR3 DNA: TGCGCCAGTGAAGGGAGGGACCCCTACAATGAGCAGTTCTTC
CDR3 protein: CASEGRDPYNEQFF

V gene: TRBV18
clone size: NA
D gene: NA
J gene: TRBJ2-5
CDR3 DNA: TGTGCCAGCTCACCCGAAGAGACCCAGTACTTC
CDR3 protein: CASSPEETQYF

V gene: TRBV6-6
clone size: NA
D gene: NA
J gene: TRBJ2-1
CDR3 DNA: TGTGCCAGCAGTTCGACGCGGGACTTCTACAATGAGCAGTTCTTC
CDR3 protein: CASSSTRDFYNEQFF

V gene: TRBV2
clone size: NA
D gene: TRBD2
J gene: TRBJ2-3
CDR3 DNA: TGTGCCAGCAGTGAATGGCGGGGGGCCACAGATACGCAGTATTTT
CDR3 protein: CASSEWRGATDTQYF

V gene: TRBV18
clone size: NA
D gene: NA
J gene: TRBJ1-1
CDR3 DNA: TGTGCCAGCTCTGAGGATCACACTGAAGCTTTCTTT
CDR3 protein: CASSEDHTEAFF

V gene: TRBV10-3
clone size: NA
D gene: NA
J gene: TRBJ2-3
CDR3 DNA: TGTGCCACTGCACTACAGGGCGATACGCAGTATTTT
CDR3 protein: CATALQGDTQYF